This T cell receptor beta chain was retrieved from a study of graft-versus-host responses after intestinal transplantation. For the study at large: Recipients uniformly received anti-thymocyte globulin induction, followed by tacrolimus and steroids for 2 to 4 years. Study conclusions and caveats: Patients with graft-donor T cell macrochimerism had high graft-versus-host to host-versus-graft clonal ratios in allografts. Detection of GvH clones occurred in recipient marrow, and some had their first appearance in ileum or blood. HvG clone declines early post-transplant were associated with peak circulating GvH levels.

A remark on this clone: The target antigen is unknown.

Profiling relied on immunoSEQ multiplex PCR, and the TCRdb table lists in-frame clones only, not all of them. This repertoire shows more than 65,000 clones, approximately 89% found once; its top ten account for 7.6%. This CDR3 has 17 residues. Per germline, CDR1 SGHRS and CDR2 YFSETQ. The V gene end was trimmed by 3 bases and the J gene end by 2 bases; junction bases not matched to a gene: 13. The source of this sequence is a human donor who was the organ donor for an intestinal transplant. Source: unstimulated CD8+ T cells sorted from spleen or lymph node cells, taken before transplant. V usage is TRBV5-1 and J usage is TRBJ2-7; 8 nucleotides match TRBD2. CDR3 loop: CASSSAPLAEVTYEQYF. The DNA for the CDR3 is TGCGCCAGCAGCTCGGCCCCACTAGCGGAAGTAACCTACGAGCAGTACTTC. The full variable domain, in which reference TRBV5-1 and TRBJ2-7 provide the parts outside the CDR3, is KAGVTQTPRYLIKTRGQQVTLSCSPISGHRSVSWYQQTPGQGLQFLFEYFSETQRNKGNFPGRFSGRQFSNSRSEMNVSTLELGDSALYLCASSSAPLAEVTYEQYFGPGTRLTVT.